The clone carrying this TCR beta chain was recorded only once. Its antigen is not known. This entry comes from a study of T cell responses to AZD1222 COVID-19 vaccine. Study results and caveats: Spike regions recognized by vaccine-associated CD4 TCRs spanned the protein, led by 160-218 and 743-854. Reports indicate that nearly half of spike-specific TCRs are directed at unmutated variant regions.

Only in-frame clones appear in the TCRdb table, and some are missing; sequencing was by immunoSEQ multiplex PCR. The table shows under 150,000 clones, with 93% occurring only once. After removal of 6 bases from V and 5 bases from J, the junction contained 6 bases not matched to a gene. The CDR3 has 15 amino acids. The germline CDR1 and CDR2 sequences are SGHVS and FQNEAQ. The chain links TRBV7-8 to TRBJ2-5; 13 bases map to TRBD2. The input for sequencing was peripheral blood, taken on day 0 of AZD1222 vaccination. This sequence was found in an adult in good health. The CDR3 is CASSRTSGREETQYF. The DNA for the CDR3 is TGTGCCAGCAGTAGGACTAGCGGGAGAGAGGAGACCCAGTACTTC.